This T cell receptor (beta chain) came from a study of beta chain features in type 1 diabetes. Study findings and constraints: Type 1 diabetes patients had TCRB CDR3s that were shorter (moderately but significantly so) in all four CD4+ subsets.

What was sequenced were expressed TCRB transcripts, since all of the isolated RNA had been reverse transcribed. Generated by immunoSEQ multiplex PCR, the TCRdb table keeps only in-frame clones and is missing some. The sample yields 250,000 to 350,000 clones, roughly an eighth seen once. This clone was seen only a few times. What it binds is not known. The CDR3 loop spans 12 amino acids. Trimming took 6 bases from V and 4 from J, leaving 10 bases between them. Based on CD45RO/CCR7/CD25/CD127/CD95/CD27, CD4+ regulatory, stem cell-like memory, naive and central memory cells were sorted. The V and J genes are TRBV23-1 and TRBJ2-7, with TRBD1 as a possible D gene (6 bases). TRBV23-1 has ORF status, its function being uncertain. The clonotype comes from a young man with type 1 diabetes. Sequenced input: naive CD4+ T cells from blood. The CDR3 coding sequence is TGCGCCAGCAGAAGCAGGGGTTACGAGCAGTACTTC. It yields the protein CASRSRGYEQYF.